The 15 T cell receptor beta chains reported below all come from one sample, sequenced in a study of shared clonotypes between healthy human individuals. Sequencing was performed with immunoSEQ multiplex PCR; in TCRdb, only in-frame clones are kept and a portion is missing. The data show under 1,100,000 clones, about 75% seen once. The specimen was memory CD4+ T cells sorted from blood. The sample's subset: CD45RA-negative fraction. Every receptor here comes from a man between 18 and 29 years old in good health.

This clone was seen a handful of times. The V and J genes are TRBV6-1 and TRBJ1-1; D is ambiguous. Trimming pared 0 bases from V and 0 bases from J, leaving 11 bases between. Looked up from germline, CDR1 is MNHNS and CDR2 is SASEGT. The CDR3 loop spans 16 amino acids. The CDR3 DNA is TGTGCCAGCAGTGAAGCGCACATCCGGCTGAACACTGAAGCTTTCTTT. This gives the protein CASSEAHIRLNTEAFF.

The table lists this clone with a few counts. This CDR3 is CASSVAGSYYNEQFF. In DNA, the CDR3 is TGTGCCAGCAGCGTAGCTGGAAGCTACTACAATGAGCAGTTCTTC. The chain recombines TRBV9 with TRBJ2-1; D ambiguous. V lost 0 bases, J lost 3 bases, and 10 bases lay in between. CDR1 is SGDLS, CDR2 YYNGEE, per germline. The CDR3 totals 15 residues.

This clone was seen only once. Different DNA sequences within this sample yield the same CDR3. This rearrangement joins TRBV4-2 to TRBJ1-5; the D gene is possibly TRBD1 (5 bases). Trimming took off 0 bases at V and 5 bases at J, with 8 bases between the two ends. CDR1 and CDR2 (germline): LGHNA, YNFKEQ. This CDR3 contains 14 residues. CDR3 sequence reads: CASSQEGGDQPQHF. Here the CDR3 DNA reads TGTGCCAGCAGCCAAGAGGGGGGGGATCAGCCCCAGCATTTT.

This clone was detected once. The chain uses TRBV2 and TRBJ2-5; 11 nucleotides match TRBD2. The V gene end was trimmed by 6 bases and the J gene end by 2 bases; junction bases not matched to a gene: 8. CDR3 length: 16 amino acids. CDR1 is SNHLY, CDR2 FYNNEI, per germline. CDR3 coding DNA: TGTGCCAGCAGAGATTATCTAGCGGGGGGACAAGAGACCCAGTACTTC. Translation: CASRDYLAGGQETQYF. Supplemented by reference TRBV2 and TRBJ2-5, the full variable domain reads EPEVTQTPSHQVTQMGQEVILRCVPISNHLYFYWYRQILGQKVEFLVSFYNNEISEKSEIFDDQFSVERPDGSNFTLKIRSTKLEDSAMYFCASRDYLAGGQETQYFGPGTRLLVL.

The chain is built from TRBV5-1 and TRBJ2-4, with 9 bases aligning to TRBD1. The V gene's germline CDR1 is SGHRS and CDR2 YFSETQ. V lost 4 bases, J lost 4 bases, and 3 bases stayed unmatched. This CDR3 contains 14 residues. The CDR3 protein is CASSIGQGKNIQYF. The CDR3 DNA reads TGCGCCAGCAGCATCGGACAGGGGAAAAACATTCAGTACTTC.

The chain couples TRBV2 to TRBJ1-1; no definite D call. CDR3 size: 13 residues. Germline lookup yields CDR1 SNHLY and CDR2 FYNNEI. Trimming shortened V by 7 bases and J by 0 bases, and 9 bases separated the two germline ends. In nucleotides, the CDR3 is TGTGCCAGCAATGCCGATGTGAACACTGAAGCTTTCTTT. As protein: CASNADVNTEAFF.

In DNA form, the CDR3 reads TGTGCCAGCAGCCCGTCCCCGAACCTCTACGAGCAGTACTTC. It yields the protein CASSPSPNLYEQYF. V and J are TRBV11-2 and TRBJ2-7; no definite D call. Germline V lookup: CDR1 SGHAT, CDR2 FQNNGV. Trimming took 5 bases from V and 3 from J, leaving 14 bases between them. There are 14 residues in the CDR3. The whole variable domain, filled in from reference TRBV11-2 and TRBJ2-7, reads EAGVAQSPRYKIIEKRQSVAFWCNPISGHATLYWYQQILGQGPKLLIQFQNNGVVDDSQLPKDRFSAERLKGVDSTLKIQPAKLEDSAVYLCASSPSPNLYEQYFGPGTRLTVT.

This chain uses TRBV29-1 with TRBJ1-1, with 8 bases that match TRBD1. The CDR3 spans 12 residues. J gave up 11 bases and V 2 bases, and 7 bases lay outside the gene matches. The germline V gene encodes CDR1 SQVTM and CDR2 ANQGSEA. The DNA for the CDR3 is TGCAGCGTTGAAAGGGCAGGGGGCAGGGCTTTCTTT. Amino acid sequence: CSVERAGGRAFF.

The chain combines TRBV5-4 with TRBJ1-2, with 7 bases aligning to TRBD1. V trimming: 2 bases; J trimming: 4 bases; junction bases outside the gene matches: 5. There are 14 residues in the CDR3. The germline V gene encodes CDR1 SGHNT and CDR2 YYREEE (reference sequence). The DNA of the CDR3 is TGTGCCAGCAGCTTTACCGGGACAGCCTATGGCTACACCTTC. This sequence encodes CASSFTGTAYGYTF.

This chain joins TRBV2 and TRBJ2-3, with 10 bases fitting TRBD1. V trimming: 6 bases; J trimming: 2 bases; junction bases outside the gene matches: 11. Germline values: CDR1 SNHLY, CDR2 FYNNEI. The CDR3 covers 17 residues. CDR3 in amino acids: CASSSTGTGAPTDTQYF. As DNA, the CDR3 is TGTGCCAGCAGCTCGACCGGGACAGGGGCCCCCACAGATACGCAGTATTTT.

This chain joins TRBV4-3 and TRBJ1-1, with D uncertain. V shed 1 base and J shed 4 bases, with 10 bases lying between them. The CDR3 extends over 14 amino acids. Germline V lookup: CDR1 LGHNA, CDR2 YSLEER. The CDR3 bases are TGCGCCAGCAGCCAAGTAGTCCTTGGCACTGAAGCTTTCTTT. Residues: CASSQVVLGTEAFF.

This clone was counted only a few times. The rearrangement joins TRBV2 to TRBJ1-5; 9 bases match TRBD1. The CDR3 consists of 14 residues. After removal of 5 bases from V and 6 bases from J, the junction contained 5 bases not matched to a gene. Germline-derived CDR1 and CDR2 are SNHLY and FYNNEI. In nucleotides, the CDR3 is TGTGCCAGCAGTCCGGACAGGGGCGGTCAGCCCCAGCATTTT. This encodes CASSPDRGGQPQHF.

This clone turned up a few times. Other DNA sequences from this sample encode an identical CDR3 as well. This chain connects TRBV29-1 to TRBJ2-7; 10 bases line up with TRBD2. V shed 6 bases and J 4 bases; nucleotides not matched to a gene: 3. The CDR3 totals 12 residues. Germline V CDR1 and CDR2: SQVTM, ANQGSEA. The CDR3, as DNA: TGCAGCGTCGGGACTAGCGTTTACGAGCAGTACTTC. It is translated as CSVGTSVYEQYF.

The rearrangement joins TRBV9 to TRBJ2-5, with 8 positions matching TRBD1. Germline assignment: CDR1 SGDLS and CDR2 YYNGEE. V trimming: 7 bases; J trimming: 2 bases; junction bases outside the gene matches: 4. The CDR3 runs 13 residues. The CDR3 nucleotides read TGTGCCAGCTCGACAGGGGCACAAGAGACCCAGTACTTC. Translating it yields CASSTGAQETQYF.

The chain links TRBV10-3 to TRBJ1-3; 12 bases match TRBD1. Germline CDR1 and CDR2: ENHRY and SYGVKD. The CDR3 is 16 amino acids. The ends lost 11 bases at V and 0 bases at J; junction bases unmatched: 8. CDR3 in amino acids: CASRDRGLDSGNTIYF. The DNA of the CDR3 is TGTGCCTCCCGGGACAGGGGGCTCGACTCTGGAAACACCATATATTTT.